This T cell receptor beta chain was captured by sequencing in a study of CD8 T cells in ankylosing spondylitis (dated by TCRdb to about 2017). Notes on the research overall: To find TCR variants linked to disease, the study profiled T cell receptor beta repertoires in ankylosing spondylitis patients and healthy donors. The full study cohort was made up of about 24 ankylosing spondylitis patients and 108 healthy donors. Peripheral blood was sampled, and synovial fluid was also collected from ankylosing spondylitis patients. What the work shows at the level of the full study, not this receptor alone: According to the report, matched synovial fluid samples from ankylosing spondylitis patients were significantly enriched for the disease-linked clones. The disease-linked clones showed a CD8+ phenotype and occurred at relatively low frequencies in peripheral blood. Some motif variants were previously reported in synovial fluid and blood of reactive arthritis patients, suggesting common disease-initiation mechanisms. A TCR beta motif of several highly homologous amino acid variants appeared characteristic of blood from ankylosing spondylitis patients.

Trimming at the junction amounts to 0 bases on V and 2 bases on J, and the germline ends lie 10 bases apart. The CDR3 has 15 amino acids, counting the end cysteine and phenylalanine. The kept DNA is CDR3 alone, 45 bases in frame from the first base. The sequencing machine was an Illumina HiSeq 2500. Quantitative 5'-RACE with molecular barcodes was the method used to prepare the TCR beta libraries. Regarding the original processing steps: Disease-linked TCR variants were identified with a new computational method built on a probabilistic model of VDJ rearrangement. The raw public reads went through TCRdb reprocessing: fastp at Q25, MiXCR clone calling, in-frame beta chains kept. Duplicate CDR3 protein sequences are folded into a single record with the most common DNA and genes. The V and J calls, along with clone size, are taken from TCRdb and not from the paper's own processing. A total of 670,000 or so distinct CDR3 sequences appear in this sample, about 20% of them only once. Around 19% of the sample is taken by the ten largest.

Concerning this clonotype itself: The antigen it recognizes is unknown. No base-level quality is on record; no much larger clone is a single base apart.

The sequence came from a male donor with ankylosing spondylitis. Sequencing used blood, either unsorted or a sorted T cell fraction (not recorded which). The V and J genes are TRBV12-3 or TRBV12-4 and TRBJ2-5, and the D gene may be TRBD2, 6 bases matching. In nucleotide form, the sequence is TGTGCCAGCAGTTTAGCGCAAGGACTACAAGAGACCCAGTACTTC. It translates as CASSLAQGLQETQYF.